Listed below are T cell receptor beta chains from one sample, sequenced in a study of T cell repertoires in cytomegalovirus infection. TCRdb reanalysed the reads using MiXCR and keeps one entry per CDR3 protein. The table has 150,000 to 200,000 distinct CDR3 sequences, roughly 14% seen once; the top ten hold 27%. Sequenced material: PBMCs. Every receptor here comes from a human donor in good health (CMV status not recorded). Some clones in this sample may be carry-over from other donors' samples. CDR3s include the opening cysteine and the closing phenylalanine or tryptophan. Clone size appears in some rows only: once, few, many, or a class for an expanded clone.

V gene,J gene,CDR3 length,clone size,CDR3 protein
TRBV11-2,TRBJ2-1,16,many,CASRPLAGGPHNEQFF
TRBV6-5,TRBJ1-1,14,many,CASKQGFIYTEAFF
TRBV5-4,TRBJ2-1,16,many,CASSPPRTSSYNEQFF
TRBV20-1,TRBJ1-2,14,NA,CSAREPGGHYGYTF
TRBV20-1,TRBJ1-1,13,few,CSAQEQWNTEAFF
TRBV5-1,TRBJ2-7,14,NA,CASSLELTAYEQYF
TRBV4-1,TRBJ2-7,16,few,CASSQDPGQGRDEQYF
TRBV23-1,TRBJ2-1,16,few,CASSRAGYYLYNEQFF
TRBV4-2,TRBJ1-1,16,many,CASSQDWSQGGTEAFF
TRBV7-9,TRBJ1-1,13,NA,CASTSLTNTEAFF
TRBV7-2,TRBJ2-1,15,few,CASSPRPMTSGMEFF
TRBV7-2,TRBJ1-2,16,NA,CASRKESTATPYGYTF
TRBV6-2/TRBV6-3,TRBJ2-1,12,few,CASSYKGNEQFF
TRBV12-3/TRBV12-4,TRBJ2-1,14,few,CASSSGVGNNEQFF
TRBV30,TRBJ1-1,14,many,CAWSSNQALGEAFF
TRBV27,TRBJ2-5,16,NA,CASSLFAGPSKEPQYF
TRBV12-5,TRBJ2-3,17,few,CASGLSGTFGRTDTQYF
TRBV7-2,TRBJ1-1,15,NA,CASSLGLDQNTEAFF
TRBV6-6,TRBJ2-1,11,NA,CASSNTSVTFF
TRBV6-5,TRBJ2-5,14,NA,CASSYSGIGETQYF
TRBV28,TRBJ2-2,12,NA,CAGGGSTGELFF
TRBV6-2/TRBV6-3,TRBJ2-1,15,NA,CASIPGGGPHNEQFF